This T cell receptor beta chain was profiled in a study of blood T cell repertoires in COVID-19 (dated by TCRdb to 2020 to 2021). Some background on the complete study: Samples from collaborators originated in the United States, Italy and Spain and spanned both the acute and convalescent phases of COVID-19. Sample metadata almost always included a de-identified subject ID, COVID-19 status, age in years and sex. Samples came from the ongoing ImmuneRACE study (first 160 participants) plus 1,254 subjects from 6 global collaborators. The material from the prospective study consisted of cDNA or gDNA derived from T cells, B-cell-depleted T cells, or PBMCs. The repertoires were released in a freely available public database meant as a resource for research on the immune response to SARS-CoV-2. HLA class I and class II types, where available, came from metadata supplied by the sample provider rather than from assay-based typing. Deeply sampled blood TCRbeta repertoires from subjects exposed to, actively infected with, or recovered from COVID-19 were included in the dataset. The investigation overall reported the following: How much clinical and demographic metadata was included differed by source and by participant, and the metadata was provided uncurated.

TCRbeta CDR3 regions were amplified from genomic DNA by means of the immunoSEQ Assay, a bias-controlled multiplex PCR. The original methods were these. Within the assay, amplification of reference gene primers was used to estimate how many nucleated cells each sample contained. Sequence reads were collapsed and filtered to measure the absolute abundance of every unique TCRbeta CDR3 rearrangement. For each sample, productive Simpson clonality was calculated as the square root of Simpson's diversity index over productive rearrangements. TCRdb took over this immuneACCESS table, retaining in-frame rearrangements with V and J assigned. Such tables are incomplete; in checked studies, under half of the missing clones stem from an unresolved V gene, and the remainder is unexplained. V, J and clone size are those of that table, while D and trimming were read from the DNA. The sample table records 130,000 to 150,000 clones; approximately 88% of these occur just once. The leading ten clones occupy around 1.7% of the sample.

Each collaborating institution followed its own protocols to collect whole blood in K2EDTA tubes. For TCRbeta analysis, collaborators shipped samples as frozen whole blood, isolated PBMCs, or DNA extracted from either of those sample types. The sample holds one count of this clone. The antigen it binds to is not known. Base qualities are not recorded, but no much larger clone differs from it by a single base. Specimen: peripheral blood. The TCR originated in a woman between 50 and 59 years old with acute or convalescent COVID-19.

At the DNA level, the sequence is TGTGCCAGCAGCGCGACCCCGGGACTAGCGGGGGGGCTCAATGAGCAGTTCTTC. Its coded protein is CASSATPGLAGGLNEQFF. The sequence links TRBV7-3 to TRBJ2-1; TRBD2 agrees with 16 junctional bases. Germline trimming amounts to 5 bases on V and 6 bases on J, with 10 as the count of junction bases outside the gene matches. The germline V gene provides CDR1 SGHTA and CDR2 FQGTGA. From its cysteine to its phenylalanine, the CDR3 spans 18 amino acids. CDR3 DNA only is kept here, 54 bases in frame from base 1.